A single sample is the source of the 16 T cell receptor beta chains below, sequenced in a study of blood T cell repertoires in COVID-19. Profiled with immunoSEQ multiplex PCR; TCRdb holds only in-frame clones, not every one. This table has roughly 120,000 clones, 55% to 75% appearing once. The sample was peripheral blood. These receptors all come from a human donor with acute or convalescent COVID-19. The donor label of this sample is uncertain.

The DNA of the CDR3 is TGTGCCAGCAGCTTGGTGGGCACAGGGGGCGACGAGCAGTACGTC. Protein: CASSLVGTGGDEQYV. This sequence joins TRBV5-6 and TRBJ2-7, with 9 nucleotides matching TRBD1. V shed 0 bases and J 5 bases; nucleotides not matched to a gene: 6. The CDR3 totals 15 residues. The germline V gene encodes CDR1 SGHDT and CDR2 YYEEEE.

In its sample, this clone was seen a few times. The chain couples TRBV7-2 to TRBJ2-5; TRBD2 aligns across 10 bases. The CDR3 totals 16 residues. The germline V gene has CDR1 SGHTA and CDR2 FQGNSA. The V segment lost 5 bases and the J segment 0 bases; nucleotides outside the gene matches: 6. In DNA, the CDR3 is TGTGCCAGCAGCCCTCCGGGACTAGCGTACCAAGAGACCCAGTACTTC. The encoded protein is CASSPPGLAYQETQYF.

The genes are TRBV7-8 and TRBJ1-1; TRBD1 matches 7 bases. This CDR3 is built from 14 residues. The germline V gene encodes CDR1 SGHVS and CDR2 FQNEAQ. The trim removed 5 bases at V and 7 bases at J, leaving 10 bases unmatched. The CDR3 is CASSHLTGINEAFF. CDR3 bases: TGTGCCAGCAGCCATTTGACAGGGATCAATGAAGCTTTCTTT.

This clone has just a few counts. CDR3 protein: CAAMGQGAFGTNEKLFF. In nucleotides, the CDR3 is TGTGCCGCAATGGGACAGGGGGCTTTTGGAACTAATGAAAAACTGTTTTTT. The rearrangement joins TRBV28 to TRBJ1-4; TRBD1 aligns across 12 bases. The junction had 11 bases not matched to a gene; V was cut back by 11 bases and J by 1 base. The CDR3 extends over 17 amino acids. CDR1 is MDHEN and CDR2 is SYDVKM in the germline V gene.

The chain couples TRBV6-5 to TRBJ2-7; the D gene is possibly TRBD1 (6 bases). CDR1 and CDR2 from the germline V gene are MNHEY and SVGAGI. CDR3 length equals 13 residues. Trimming took 6 bases from V and 6 from J, leaving 15 bases between them. The CDR3 DNA reads TGTGCCAGCAGCCCCGACAGGCTCCGCGAGCAGTACGTC. This translates into CASSPDRLREQYV.

This clone was detected a few times. This sequence joins TRBV18 and TRBJ1-4, with 10 positions matching TRBD1. The CDR3 is 15 amino acids. With 4 bases clipped from V and 5 bases from J, the junction kept 4 bases outside the gene matches. Germline CDR1 reads KGHSH; CDR2 reads LQKENI. The CDR3 region is CASSLTGQGNEKLFF. The CDR3 DNA sequence: TGTGCCAGCTCACTAACGGGACAGGGGAATGAAAAACTGTTTTTT. Drawing the rest from reference TRBV18 and TRBJ1-4, the complete variable domain is NAGVMQNPRHLVRRRGQEARLRCSPMKGHSHVYWYRQLPEEGLKFMVYLQKENIIDESGMPKERFSAEFPKEGPSILRIQQVVRGDSAAYFCASSLTGQGNEKLFFGSGTQLSVL.

The rearrangement joins TRBV24-1 to TRBJ1-1; D unresolved. The germline gives CDR1 KGHDR, CDR2 SFDVKD. This CDR3 region has 13 residues. V was trimmed by 6 bases and J by 0 bases, leaving 7 bases between them. CDR3 coding DNA: TGTGCCACCAGTAAGGCGGTGAACACTGAAGCTTTCTTT. Translating it yields CATSKAVNTEAFF.

The chain employs TRBV30 and TRBJ2-1; a weak D match, TRBD2 (6 bases). The V gene's germline CDR1 is GTSNPN and CDR2 SVGIG (reference sequence). The CDR3 spans 16 residues. The V and J ends lost 1 base and 3 bases respectively, with 16 bases between them. The CDR3 is CAWSEVGRGLYNEQFF. The CDR3 DNA follows: TGTGCCTGGAGTGAGGTAGGGCGGGGCCTCTACAATGAGCAGTTCTTC.

This rearrangement joins TRBV7-9 to TRBJ2-3; D is undetermined. V lost 2 bases and J 2 bases, leaving 11 bases between the germline ends. Per germline, CDR1 SEHNR and CDR2 FQNEAQ (reference sequence). The CDR3 is 15 residues long. CDR3 protein: CASSLNPGYTDTQYF. CDR3 nucleotides: TGTGCCAGCAGCTTAAATCCAGGCTACACAGATACGCAGTATTTT.

This chain connects TRBV4-2 to TRBJ2-2; TRBD1 matches 10 bases. The CDR3 spans 16 residues. Germline V gene sequence: CDR1 LGHNA, CDR2 YNFKEQ. The ends lost 4 bases at V and 4 bases at J; junction bases unmatched: 6. This chain's CDR3 is CASSLRDRGFTGELFF. CDR3 coding DNA: TGTGCCAGCAGCCTCCGGGACAGGGGATTCACCGGGGAGCTGTTTTTT.

The J gene is TRBJ2-3, the V gene TRBV13; perhaps TRBD2 as D (6 bases). The CDR3 consists of 15 residues. Per the germline V gene, CDR1 is PRHDT and CDR2 is FYEKMQ (reference sequence). The V gene lost 7 bases and the J gene lost 6 bases, with 20 bases spanning the gap. In DNA form, the CDR3 reads TGTGCCAGCAACACCCGGGTGGGGGGTTTGGATACGCAGTATTTT. Residues: CASNTRVGGLDTQYF. Based on the CDR3 plus reference TRBV13 and TRBJ2-3, the full variable domain is AAGVIQSPRHLIKEKRETATLKCYPIPRHDTVYWYQQGPGQDPQFLISFYEKMQSDKGSIPDRFSAQQFSDYHSELNMSSLELGDSALYFCASNTRVGGLDTQYFGPGTRLTVL.

The chain joins TRBV6-5 to TRBJ2-3; TRBD2 might be the D (5 bases). In germline, CDR1 is MNHEY, CDR2 SVGAGI. The CDR3 sequence is 15 residues long. Trimming cost V 2 bases and J 6 bases, with 15 bases left between them. In DNA form, the CDR3 reads TGTGCCAGCAGTTACGAGCGGATGGGGTTGGATACGCAGTATTTT. Encoded protein: CASSYERMGLDTQYF.

The chain uses TRBV3-1 (or the pseudogene TRBV3-2) and TRBJ2-3; maybe TRBD2 (6 bases). Germline V gene lookup returns CDR1 LGHDT and CDR2 YNNKEL (reference sequence). The CDR3 runs to 18 residues. Between the trimmed V and J ends, which lost 4 bases and 12 bases, there was a span of 32 bases. CDR3 in amino acids: CASSPGLNAIGGGESQYF. As DNA, the CDR3 is TGTGCCAGCAGCCCCGGACTGAATGCGATAGGAGGAGGGGAGTCCCAGTATTTT.

The J gene is TRBJ2-5, the V gene TRBV7-3; 7 bases fit TRBD1. CDR1 is SGHTA and CDR2 is FQGTGA in the germline V gene. Trimming took 2 bases from V and 4 from J; bases not matched to a gene: 1. This CDR3 has 13 residues. The chain's CDR3 is CASSLDRAETQYF. The DNA of the CDR3 is TGTGCCAGCAGCTTAGACAGGGCAGAGACCCAGTACTTC.

This clone has a single count. The rearrangement uses TRBV6-5 and TRBJ1-1, with D uncertain. Germline V gene sequence: CDR1 MNHEY, CDR2 SVGAGI. CDR3 size: 14 residues. V was shortened by 2 bases and J by 1 base, with 8 bases between the two germline ends. CDR3 protein: CASSYRAGNTEAFF. The CDR3 coding sequence is TGTGCCAGCAGTTACAGAGCGGGGAACACTGAAGCTTTCTTT.

V gene TRBV3-1 (or the pseudogene TRBV3-2) combines with J gene TRBJ2-5; 9 bases fit TRBD1. J gave up 6 bases and V 6 bases, and 8 bases lay outside the gene matches. The length of the CDR3 is 14 residues. Germline lookup yields CDR1 LGHDT and CDR2 YNNKEL (reference sequence). In DNA form, the CDR3 reads TGTGCCAGCAGTCCAACAGGGGGCGTGAAGACCCAGTACTTC. It codes for CASSPTGGVKTQYF.